Each of the 21 T cell receptor beta chains below was sequenced from the same sample in a study of Graves' ophthalmopathy and Graves' hyperthyroidism. RNA served as the template for amplifying TCR beta CDR3 regions. An opening RT-PCR round employed HTBI primers and preceded a second-round multiplex PCR. TCRdb re-derived calls from the multiplex PCR reads in MiXCR, one entry per CDR3 protein. The sample shows more than 550,000 distinct CDR3 sequences, over 40% of them seen only once. What was sequenced was peripheral blood. The origin of the receptors is an adult man with Graves' ophthalmopathy.

Many counts were recorded for this clonotype. This chain joins TRBV19 and TRBJ1-3; 7 nucleotides match TRBD1. There are 16 residues in the CDR3. Trimming removed 6 bases from V and 2 bases from J; junction bases left unmatched: 10. Germline V gene sequence: CDR1 LNHDA, CDR2 SQIVND (reference sequence). For the CDR3, the DNA is TGTGCCAGTAGGCGGGACAGTAGCGACGCTGGAAACACCATATATTTT. Protein product: CASRRDSSDAGNTIYF.

This clonotype has just a few counts. The rearrangement uses TRBV2 and TRBJ2-2; weak D call: TRBD1 (6 bases). Germline V gene sequence: CDR1 SNHLY, CDR2 FYNNEI. The CDR3 consists of 12 residues. Trimming cost V 10 bases and J 8 bases, with 14 bases left between them. For the CDR3, the DNA is TGTGCCATACAGGGATCCTTAGGGGAGCTGTTTTTT. Amino acids: CAIQGSLGELFF.

This chain links TRBV9 with TRBJ2-7; 7 positions agree with TRBD1. Germline lookup yields CDR1 SGDLS and CDR2 YYNGEE. The CDR3 consists of 15 residues. V lost 2 bases, J lost 2 bases, and 7 bases stayed unmatched. CDR3 loop: CASSVSPQGTYEQYF. The CDR3 DNA sequence: TGTGCCAGCAGCGTTTCACCACAGGGGACCTACGAGCAGTACTTC.

This clonotype was found once. The V gene is TRBV24-1, the J gene TRBJ1-2; the D gene is possibly TRBD1 (5 bases). In germline, CDR1 is KGHDR, CDR2 SFDVKD. Trimming took off 4 bases at V and 6 bases at J, with 14 bases between the two ends. The CDR3 contains 14 residues. Here the CDR3 reads CATSEPGRGDGYTF. The DNA for the CDR3 is TGTGCCACCAGTGAGCCAGGAAGGGGCGATGGCTACACCTTC.

The genes are TRBV5-5 and TRBJ1-1, with D maybe TRBD1 (6 bases). The CDR3 sequence is 15 residues long. The germline gives CDR1 SGHKS, CDR2 YYEKEE (reference sequence). The ends were cut back, 5 bases at V and 0 bases at J, with 14 bases in the middle. The CDR3 here is CASRRPQGMNTEAFF. CDR3 bases: TGTGCCAGCAGGCGGCCACAGGGAATGAACACTGAAGCTTTCTTT.

V is TRBV10-3 and J is TRBJ1-2; 12 nucleotides line up with TRBD1. Germline CDR1 ENHRY, CDR2 SYGVKD. The CDR3 totals 16 residues. V lost 1 base, J lost 6 bases, and 6 bases stayed unmatched. CDR3 amino acids: CAISEYPGTGGHGYTF. For the CDR3, the DNA is TGTGCCATCAGTGAGTACCCCGGGACAGGGGGCCATGGCTACACCTTC.

Note on this clonotype: Germline is not matched at one junction end, which may reflect a read error. This chain links TRBV15 with TRBJ2-7; D remains unclear. The germline CDR1 and CDR2 sequences are LNHNV and YYDKDF (reference sequence). CDR3 size: 11 residues. CDR3 nucleotide sequence: TGTGCCGCCAGCAGGCTATACGAGCAGTACTTC. Translation gives CAASRLYEQYF.

This clonotype was recorded many times. The rearrangement links TRBV19 to TRBJ1-3; the D gene is possibly TRBD1 (5 bases). The CDR3 length is 14 residues. V was shortened by 7 bases and J by 0 bases, with 10 bases between the two germline ends. CDR1 LNHDA and CDR2 SQIVND come from the germline V gene (reference sequence). Here the CDR3 DNA reads TGTGCCAGTATCGACAGCGCCTCTGGAAACACCATATATTTT. This encodes CASIDSASGNTIYF.

The chain recombines TRBV20-1 with TRBJ1-2; D not resolved. CDR3 size: 15 residues. From germline, CDR1 is DFQATT and CDR2 SNEGSKA (reference sequence). CDR3 residues: CNAPPLRTLGYGYTF. DNA for the CDR3: TGCAATGCCCCCCCCCTCAGGACCCTTGGCTATGGCTACACCTTC.

This clonotype was recorded at least ten times. CDR3 residues: CASSGGQGEGESPLHF. As DNA, the CDR3 is TGCGCCAGCAGCGGGGGACAGGGAGAGGGCGAATCACCCCTCCACTTT. V gene TRBV5-1 combines with J gene TRBJ1-6; 9 nucleotides match TRBD1. From germline, CDR1 is SGHRS and CDR2 YFSETQ. The CDR3 totals 16 residues. V shed 4 bases, J shed 10 bases, and the junction held 12 bases outside the gene matches.

This clonotype was observed once. At one end the junction does not follow the germline gene, possibly because of a read error. The chain has TRBV20-1 and TRBJ1-4; 9 bases are shared with TRBD1. This CDR3 has 13 amino acids. Looked up from germline, CDR1 is DFQATT and CDR2 is SNEGSKA (reference sequence). As DNA, the CDR3 is TGCAGTTCTAGGGGACAGGGTTATGAAGAACTGTTTTTT. It specifies CSSRGQGYEELFF.

This clonotype appeared many times. V gene TRBV2 combines with J gene TRBJ2-5, with 9 bases that match TRBD1. This CDR3 spans 17 amino acids. Germline V CDR1 and CDR2: SNHLY, FYNNEI. V lost 0 bases, J lost 6 bases, and 11 bases stayed unmatched. The CDR3 protein is CASSEALVRQGGKTQYF. Written as DNA, the CDR3 is TGTGCCAGCAGTGAAGCGCTTGTACGACAGGGGGGAAAGACCCAGTACTTC.

This clonotype has a count of ten or more. The chain carries TRBV5-1 and TRBJ1-6; 7 nucleotides align to TRBD1. CDR1 and CDR2 (germline): SGHRS, YFSETQ. V lost 4 bases, J lost 2 bases, and 6 bases stayed unmatched. The CDR3 loop spans 16 amino acids. CDR3 loop: CASSPGTVTYNSPLHF. CDR3 nucleotide sequence: TGCGCCAGCAGCCCAGGGACAGTAACCTATAATTCACCCCTCCACTTT.

The rearrangement uses TRBV20-1 and TRBJ2-7, with 9 positions matching TRBD1. The V gene end was trimmed by 4 bases and the J gene end by 6 bases; junction bases not matched to a gene: 4. The CDR3 extends over 12 amino acids. Germline loops: CDR1 DFQATT, CDR2 SNEGSKA (reference sequence). The CDR3 sequence is CSATGQGPEQYF. The CDR3 coding sequence is TGCAGTGCTACGGGACAGGGCCCCGAGCAGTACTTC.

On this clonotype: The junction and the germline gene differ at one end; a read error may be behind it. V gene TRBV13 combines with J gene TRBJ1-4; maybe TRBD1 (6 bases). The CDR3 spans 15 residues. Per germline, CDR1 PRHDT and CDR2 FYEKMQ (reference sequence). This chain's CDR3 is CASSQEGGDNEKPFF. The CDR3 DNA reads TGTGCCAGCAGCCAAGAAGGAGGGGACAATGAAAAACCGTTTTTT.

This clonotype appeared many times. This chain connects TRBV5-1 to TRBJ2-6; D is uncertain. Germline V gene sequence: CDR1 SGHRS, CDR2 YFSETQ. The V and J ends lost 3 bases and 0 bases respectively, with 10 bases between them. The CDR3 has 16 amino acids. CDR3 residues: CASSSHTDSGANVLTF. The CDR3 region has the DNA TGCGCCAGCAGCTCCCACACAGACTCTGGGGCCAACGTCCTGACTTTC.

This clonotype was seen many times. This chain uses TRBV4-2 with TRBJ1-6, with TRBD1 identical over 8 bases. There are 15 residues in the CDR3. Germline V gene sequence: CDR1 LGHNA, CDR2 YNFKEQ. The V gene end was trimmed by 3 bases and the J gene end by 6 bases; junction bases not matched to a gene: 4. The CDR3 bases are TGTGCCAGCAGCCAGGGGACAGGCCCTAATTCACCCCTCCACTTT. It encodes CASSQGTGPNSPLHF.

This CDR3 is CASSLNRGGLPLHF. The CDR3, as DNA: TGTGCCAGCAGTTTAAACAGGGGCGGTTTACCCCTCCACTTT. V is TRBV12-3 or TRBV12-4 and J is TRBJ1-6, with 7 bases lining up with TRBD1. CDR3 size: 14 residues. V gave up 2 bases and J gave up 12 bases; unmatched junction bases: 7.

This clonotype showed up just a few times. The gene calls are TRBV20-1 and TRBJ2-7; 7 positions agree with TRBD1. The germline V gene has CDR1 DFQATT and CDR2 SNEGSKA (reference sequence). The ends lost 5 bases at V and 2 bases at J; junction bases unmatched: 9. This CDR3 spans 14 amino acids. The CDR3 nucleotides read TGCAGTGCTGGCTCGGGACAGCCCCCCTACGAGCAGTACTTC. Protein sequence: CSAGSGQPPYEQYF.

This clonotype has ten or more counts. The gene calls are TRBV7-9 and TRBJ2-7, with 9 bases matching TRBD1. Losses at the gene ends were 1 base for V and 7 bases for J; bases not matched to a gene: 8. The CDR3 totals 15 residues. Germline CDR1 is SEHNR and CDR2 is FQNEAQ (reference sequence). The CDR3 loop reads CASSLVRDREGEQYF. The CDR3 nucleotides are TGTGCCAGCAGCTTAGTTCGGGACAGGGAAGGTGAGCAGTACTTC.

This clonotype has just one count. This clone may be a read error of a much larger clone one base away. The gene calls are TRBV5-5 and TRBJ1-6, with no clear D. Germline CDR1 reads SGHKS; CDR2 reads YYEKEE (reference sequence). The CDR3 has 15 residues. In DNA form, the CDR3 reads TGTGCCAGCAGCTGGATTCAAGGCAATAACTCACCCCTCCACTTT. Translation gives CASSWIQGNNSPLHF.